This is a list of T cell receptor beta chains from one sample in a study of Tregs in tolerant kidney transplant recipients. TCRdb's copy holds only in-frame clones and misses some; the assay was immunoSEQ multiplex PCR. The sample lists approximately 43,000 clones; about 89% were seen once. The material sequenced was Tregs from blood. The receptors come from a human donor in good health. CDR3s include the opening cysteine and the closing phenylalanine or tryptophan. D genes are given only for firm matches. Size values are once, few and many counts, or a class for expanded clones, and some rows have none.

size	V	D	J	DNA	CDR3
NA	TRBV29-1	TRBD1	TRBJ1-2	TGCAGCGTTGGGGGGGAACGGACAGGGAGTGAGGTTAACTATGGCTACACCTTC	CSVGGERTGSEVNYGYTF
NA	TRBV19	NA	TRBJ2-1	TGTGCCAGTACTTTGGGGTCGGAGCAGTTCTTC	CASTLGSEQFF
NA	TRBV5-1	TRBD1	TRBJ2-2	TGCGCCAGCAGTCCGGGACAGTACACCGGGGAGCTGTTTTTT	CASSPGQYTGELFF
NA	TRBV7-6	NA	TRBJ2-5	TGTGCCAGCAGCGAGGCGTGGGTAAGACAAGAGACCCAGTACTTC	CASSEAWVRQETQYF
few	TRBV5-1	TRBD1	TRBJ1-2	TGCGCCAGCAGCTTGGGGACAGGGGGCTTCGGCTACACCTTC	CASSLGTGGFGYTF
NA	TRBV6-1	TRBD1	TRBJ1-6	TGTGCTCTAAGACCGGGGACAGGGGATGGATCACCCCTCCACTTT	CALRPGTGDGSPLHF
few	TRBV19	NA	TRBJ2-2	TGTGCCAGTAGTACTCAAGGGGGCACCGGGGAGCTGTTTTTT	CASSTQGGTGELFF
NA	TRBV7-9	NA	TRBJ1-3	TGTGCCAGCAGCTTTGGAGGGTCTGGAAACACCATATATTTT	CASSFGGSGNTIYF
few	TRBV27	NA	TRBJ2-7	TGTGCCAGCAGTTCCGTACGGGAGAGGTACGAGCAGTACTTC	CASSSVRERYEQYF
NA	TRBV7-9	NA	TRBJ2-7	TGTGCCAGCAGCCCCTATGCAGTGGGAAGACACGAGCAGTACTTC	CASSPYAVGRHEQYF
NA	TRBV5-1	NA	TRBJ1-1	TGCGCCAGCAGCACCAACGACGGGACTGAAGCTTTCTTT	CASSTNDGTEAFF
NA	TRBV5-1	TRBD1	TRBJ1-5	TGCGCCAGCAGCCTGAACACAGGGGAACAGCCCCAGCATTTT	CASSLNTGEQPQHF
NA	TRBV10-3	NA	TRBJ1-2	TGTGCCATCAGTCCTACAGGGTTGGCTAACTATGGCTACACCTTC	CAISPTGLANYGYTF
once	TRBV6-1	NA	TRBJ1-1	TGTGCCAGCAGTGGCGGGGCGAACACTGAAGCTTTCTTT	CASSGGANTEAFF
NA	TRBV11-2	TRBD2	TRBJ2-1	TGTGCCAGCAGCTCCAGACTAGCGGGGGTCTACAATGAGCAGTTCTTC	CASSSRLAGVYNEQFF
NA	TRBV6-6	NA	TRBJ2-5	TGTGCCAGCAGTTACTCGGGGGGGGCCGTGGAGACCCAGTACTTC	CASSYSGGAVETQYF
NA	TRBV5-1	TRBD1	TRBJ2-3	TGCGCCAGCAGCTTGGTCCCGGGACAGGGAAAGGCCCTGTTTAGCACAGATACGCAGTATTTT	CASSLVPGQGKALFSTDTQYF
NA	TRBV5-4	TRBD1	TRBJ1-1	TGTGCCAGCAGGCTCAGACAGGGAAACACTGAAGCTTTCTTT	CASRLRQGNTEAFF
NA	TRBV6-9	NA	TRBJ1-6	TGTGCCAGCAGTTCCCTTATCGTGATGGAGAGCGGTTCACCCCTCCACTTT	CASSSLIVMESGSPLHF
NA	TRBV2	NA	TRBJ2-5	TGTGCCAGCAGTGAGGTAGAGACCCAGTACTTC	CASSEVETQYF
NA	TRBV5-6	NA	TRBJ2-4	TGTGCCAGCAGCTTGACTCCCCAGTACATTCAGTACTTC	CASSLTPQYIQYF
NA	TRBV30	NA	TRBJ1-5	TGTGCCTGGAGTGTACGCCAGATAAATCAGCCCCAGCATTTT	CAWSVRQINQPQHF